Listed below are T cell receptor beta chains from one sample, sequenced in a study of regulatory T cells in long-lasting Graves disease. A single record per CDR3 protein comes from TCRdb applying MiXCR to the multiplex PCR reads. The sample has roughly 560,000 distinct CDR3 sequences, around 16% seen once; the top ten hold 20% to 30%. The same data also contributed to another study, on T cells in Graves' hyperthyroidism and ophthalmopathy.

The sequenced sample was peripheral blood mononuclear cells (PBMCs), obtained at new diagnosis, from a patient treated with antithyroid drugs. Receptors were obtained from a woman aged 35-60 years with Graves disease. Both conserved end residues are part of each CDR3. The D gene is left open where the match is weak. Only part of the rows carry a size: once, few, many, or a class if the clone is expanded.

D,V,J,size,DNA,CDR3
TRBD1,TRBV2,TRBJ2-5,many,TGTGCCACCCAGGGGGCCGGGGAGACCCAGTACTTC,CATQGAGETQYF
TRBD1,TRBV12-3/TRBV12-4,TRBJ1-1,many,TGTGCCAGCGGTTACAGGGGAAAGAACACTGAAGCTTTCTTT,CASGYRGKNTEAFF
.,TRBV18,TRBJ2-3,.,TGTGCCAGCTCACCCACTATAGGGGCCGTAGGCACAGATACGCAGTATTTT,CASSPTIGAVGTDTQYF
TRBD1,TRBV3-1,TRBJ1-3,many,TGTGCCAGCAGCTCACAGGGGGCTTCTGGAAACACCATATATTTT,CASSSQGASGNTIYF
.,TRBV11-3,TRBJ1-2,few,TGTGCCAGCAGCCCGGACCCCTACACAGACCATTCCTATGGCTACACCTTC,CASSPDPYTDHSYGYTF
.,TRBV5-6,TRBJ1-5,few,TGTGCCAGCAGCTCTTTACGGGTTGGGGTAAGCAATCAGCCCCAGCATTTT,CASSSLRVGVSNQPQHF
.,TRBV3-1,TRBJ2-1,many,TGTGCCAGCAGCCAGGCCAATGCTAGGGATGAGCAGTTCTTC,CASSQANARDEQFF
TRBD1,TRBV12-3/TRBV12-4,TRBJ2-3,many,TGTGCCAGCAGTTTAAGGGACAGACGCGATACGCAGTATTTT,CASSLRDRRDTQYF
TRBD2,TRBV6-1,TRBJ2-5,few,TGTGCCAGCAGACAGGGACTAGCGGAAGAGACCCAGTACTTC,CASRQGLAEETQYF
.,TRBV6-5,TRBJ1-4,many,TGTGCCAGCAGTTATCGTTCCCAGGGTACTAATGAAAAACTGTTTTTT,CASSYRSQGTNEKLFF
.,TRBV9,TRBJ1-2,few,TGTACCAGCAACAGACATAACTATGGCTACACCTTC,CTSNRHNYGYTF
.,TRBV7-2,TRBJ1-2,.,TGTGCCAGCAGCTCAGGTGCCAGGGGCTATGGCTACACCTTC,CASSSGARGYGYTF
TRBD2,TRBV27,TRBJ2-2,few,TGTGCCAGCAGTTCCGGGAGGTACACCGGGGAGCTGTTTTTT,CASSSGRYTGELFF
TRBD1,TRBV27,TRBJ1-2,many,TGTGCCAGCAGTTTCGAGGGGGCGCAAGGCTACACCTTC,CASSFEGAQGYTF
.,TRBV6-2/TRBV6-3,TRBJ2-5,few,TGTGCCAGCAGTTACACTGACCGTGATTGGGAGACCCAGTACTTC,CASSYTDRDWETQYF
.,TRBV29-1,TRBJ1-1,.,TGCAGCGTTGAGGGCGGACGCACTGAAGCTTTCTTT,CSVEGGRTEAFF
TRBD1,TRBV28,TRBJ1-4,many,TGTGCCATCCAGGGGGCTAATGAAAAACTGTTTTTT,CAIQGANEKLFF
TRBD1,TRBV12-3/TRBV12-4,TRBJ1-4,few,TGTGCCAGCAGCACCACACAGGGGGTGGAGGAAAAACTGTTTTTT,CASSTTQGVEEKLFF